This T cell receptor (beta chain) is drawn from a study of T cell changes during pregnancy in multiple sclerosis. CDR3 length equals 16 residues. Looked up from germline, CDR1 is MNHEY and CDR2 is SVGAGI. V dropped 2 bases and J dropped 4; count of bases not matched to a gene: 10. Method: immunoSEQ multiplex PCR; TCRdb's copy keeps in-frame clones and lacks some. The data show about 69,000 clones, around 92% seen once. Sequenced here: peripheral blood, sampled in the third trimester of pregnancy. The sequence derives from a female donor in good health, enrolled as a control in a pregnancy study. The V gene is TRBV6-5, the J gene TRBJ2-5; 7 bases are shared with TRBD2. The DNA for the CDR3 is TGTGCCAGCAGTTACCTGTTCGGGGGGACGCCAGAGACCCAGTACTTC. Protein sequence: CASSYLFGGTPETQYF.